This T cell receptor (beta chain) was recovered during a study of blood T cell repertoires in COVID-19. The overall study: Sample material is recorded as cDNA or gDNA derived from T cells, B-cell-depleted T cells, or PBMCs.

Only one count was recorded for this clone. In the source study's methods: Nucleated cell number was recorded as an estimate derived from reference gene primer amplification. Data came from immunoSEQ multiplex PCR; TCRdb stores just in-frame clones and leaves some out. V and J calls and clone size are copied from that table; D and trimming were computed from the DNA. The sample yields hundreds of thousands of clones, 87% seen once. The CDR3 consists of 14 residues. V lost 4 bases and J lost 12, with 19 bases in between. CDR1 and CDR2 (germline): LGHDT, YNNKEL (reference sequence). The chain recombines TRBV3-1 (or the pseudogene TRBV3-2) with TRBJ2-1; TRBD2 might be the D (7 bases). This TCR was recovered from a woman in her fifties or sixties who had recovered from COVID-19. Sequencing was done on a sample of peripheral blood. This CDR3 is CASSPLGGPTAQFF. The DNA of the CDR3 is TGTGCCAGCAGCCCTCTCGGGGGGCCTACGGCGCAGTTCTTC.